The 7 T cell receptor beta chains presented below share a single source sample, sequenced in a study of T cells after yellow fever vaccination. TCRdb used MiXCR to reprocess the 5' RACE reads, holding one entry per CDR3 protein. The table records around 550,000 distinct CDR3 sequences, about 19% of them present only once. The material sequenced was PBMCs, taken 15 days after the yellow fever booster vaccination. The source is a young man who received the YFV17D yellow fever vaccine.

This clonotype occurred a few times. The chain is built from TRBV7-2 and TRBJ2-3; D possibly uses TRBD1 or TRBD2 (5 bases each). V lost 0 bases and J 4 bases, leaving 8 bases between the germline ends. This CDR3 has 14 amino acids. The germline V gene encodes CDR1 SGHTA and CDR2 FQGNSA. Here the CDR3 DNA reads TGTGCCAGCAGCTTAGCATGGGGGTCAGATACGCAGTATTTT. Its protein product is CASSLAWGSDTQYF. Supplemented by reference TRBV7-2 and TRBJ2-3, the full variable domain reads GAGVSQSPSNKVTEKGKDVELRCDPISGHTALYWYRQSLGQGLEFLIYFQGNSAPDKSGLPSDRFSAERTGGSVSTLTIQRTQQEDSAVYLCASSLAWGSDTQYFGPGTRLTVL.

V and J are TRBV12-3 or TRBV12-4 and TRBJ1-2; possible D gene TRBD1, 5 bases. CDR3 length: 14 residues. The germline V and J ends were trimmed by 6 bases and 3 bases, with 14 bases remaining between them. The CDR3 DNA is TGTGCCAGCAGGCGGCGGGGCGACGACTATGGCTACACCTTC. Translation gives CASRRRGDDYGYTF.

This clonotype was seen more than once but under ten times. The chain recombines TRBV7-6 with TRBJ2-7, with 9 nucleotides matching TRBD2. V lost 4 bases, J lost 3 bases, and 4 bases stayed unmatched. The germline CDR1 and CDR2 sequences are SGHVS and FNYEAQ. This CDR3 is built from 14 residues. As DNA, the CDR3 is TGTGCCAGCAGCTCGACTAGCGGAAACTACGAGCAGTACTTC. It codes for CASSSTSGNYEQYF. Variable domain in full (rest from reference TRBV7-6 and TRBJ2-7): GAGVSQSPRYKVTKRGQDVALRCDPISGHVSLYWYRQALGQGPEFLTYFNYEAQQDKSGLPNDRFSAERPEGSISTLTIQRTEQRDSAMYRCASSSTSGNYEQYFGPGTRLTVT.

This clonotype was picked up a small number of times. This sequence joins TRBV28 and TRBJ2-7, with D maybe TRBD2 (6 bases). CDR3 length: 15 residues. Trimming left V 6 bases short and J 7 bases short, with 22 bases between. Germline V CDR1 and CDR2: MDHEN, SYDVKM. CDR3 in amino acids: CASRGGTHGGGEQYF. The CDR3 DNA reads TGTGCCAGCAGGGGGGGAACCCATGGGGGAGGAGAGCAGTACTTC.

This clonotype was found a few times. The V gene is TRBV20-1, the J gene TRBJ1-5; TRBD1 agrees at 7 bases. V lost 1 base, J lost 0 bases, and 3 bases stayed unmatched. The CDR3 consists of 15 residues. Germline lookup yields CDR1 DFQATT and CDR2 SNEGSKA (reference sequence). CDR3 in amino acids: CSARGGQSSNQPQHF. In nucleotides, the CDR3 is TGCAGTGCTAGAGGGGGACAGTCTAGCAATCAGCCCCAGCATTTT.

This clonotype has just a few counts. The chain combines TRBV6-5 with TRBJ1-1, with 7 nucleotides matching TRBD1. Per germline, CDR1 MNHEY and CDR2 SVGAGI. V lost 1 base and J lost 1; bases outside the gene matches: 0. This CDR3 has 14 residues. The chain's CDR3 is CASSYWTGNTEAFF. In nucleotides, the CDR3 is TGTGCCAGCAGTTACTGGACAGGGAACACTGAAGCTTTCTTT.

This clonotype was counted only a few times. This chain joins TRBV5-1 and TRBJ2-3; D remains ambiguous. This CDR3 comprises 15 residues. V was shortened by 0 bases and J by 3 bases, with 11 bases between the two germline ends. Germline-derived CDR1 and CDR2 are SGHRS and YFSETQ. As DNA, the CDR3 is TGCGCCAGCAGCTTGGCCTGGCCCGTGACAGATACGCAGTATTTT. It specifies CASSLAWPVTDTQYF.